This TCR beta chain is drawn from a study of T cell responses to AZD1222 COVID-19 vaccine. Only in-frame clones appear in the TCRdb table, and some are missing; sequencing was by immunoSEQ multiplex PCR. This sample has some 180,000 clones, with roughly 91% found just once. The germline V and J ends were trimmed by 7 bases and 3 bases, with 12 bases remaining between them. The CDR3 runs 13 residues. Germline CDR1 and CDR2: LNHDA and SQIVND (reference sequence). Sequences were derived from peripheral blood, sampled 28 days after the second AZD1222 dose. The sequence was obtained from an adult who received the AZD1222 COVID-19 vaccine. The chain uses TRBV19 and TRBJ1-2; maybe TRBD1 (5 bases). The CDR3 coding sequence is TGTGCCAGTATGGGGGTAATGGACTATGGCTACACCTTC. Protein product: CASMGVMDYGYTF.